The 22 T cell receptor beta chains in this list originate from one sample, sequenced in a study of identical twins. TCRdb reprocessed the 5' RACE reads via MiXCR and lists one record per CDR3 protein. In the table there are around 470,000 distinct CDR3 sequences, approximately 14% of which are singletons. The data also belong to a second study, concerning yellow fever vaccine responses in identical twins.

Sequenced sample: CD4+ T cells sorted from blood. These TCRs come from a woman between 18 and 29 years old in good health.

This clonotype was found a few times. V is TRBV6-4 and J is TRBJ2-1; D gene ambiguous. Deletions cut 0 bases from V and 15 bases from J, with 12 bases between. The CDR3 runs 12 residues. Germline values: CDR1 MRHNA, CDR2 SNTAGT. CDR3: CASSDSGGPLFF. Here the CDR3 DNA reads TGTGCCAGCAGTGACTCGGGTGGGCCCCTGTTCTTC.

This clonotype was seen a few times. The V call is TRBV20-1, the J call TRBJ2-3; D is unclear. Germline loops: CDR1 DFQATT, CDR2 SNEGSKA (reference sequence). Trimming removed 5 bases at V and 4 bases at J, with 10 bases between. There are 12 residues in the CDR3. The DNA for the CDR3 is TGCAGTGCTGCTCCGGGTCCAGATACGCAGTATTTT. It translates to CSAAPGPDTQYF.

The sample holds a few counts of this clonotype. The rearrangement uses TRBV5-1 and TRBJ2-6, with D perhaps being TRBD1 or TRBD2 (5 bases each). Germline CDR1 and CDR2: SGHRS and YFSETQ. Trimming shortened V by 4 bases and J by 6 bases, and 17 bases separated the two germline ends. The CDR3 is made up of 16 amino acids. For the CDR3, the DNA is TGCGCCAGCAGCCGGGACGGCACTCTGGAGGCCAACGTCCTGACTTTC. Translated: CASSRDGTLEANVLTF.

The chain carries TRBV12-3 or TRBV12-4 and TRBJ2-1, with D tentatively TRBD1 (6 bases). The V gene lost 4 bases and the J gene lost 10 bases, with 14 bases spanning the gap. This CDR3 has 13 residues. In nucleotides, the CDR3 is TGTGCCAGCAGTTCCCGACAGGATGGAGAGCAGTTCTTC. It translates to CASSSRQDGEQFF.

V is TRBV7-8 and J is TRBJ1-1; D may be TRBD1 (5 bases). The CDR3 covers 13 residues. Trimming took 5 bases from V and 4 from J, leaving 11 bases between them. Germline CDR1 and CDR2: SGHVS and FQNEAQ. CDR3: CASSLGQSTEAFF. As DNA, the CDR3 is TGTGCCAGCAGCCTGGGGCAGAGCACTGAAGCTTTCTTT.

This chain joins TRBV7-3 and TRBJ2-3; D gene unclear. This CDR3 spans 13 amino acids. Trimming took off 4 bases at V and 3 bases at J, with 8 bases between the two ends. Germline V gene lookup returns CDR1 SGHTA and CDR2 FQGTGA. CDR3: CASSSYTTDTQYF. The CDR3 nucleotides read TGTGCCAGCAGCTCCTACACGACAGATACGCAGTATTTT.

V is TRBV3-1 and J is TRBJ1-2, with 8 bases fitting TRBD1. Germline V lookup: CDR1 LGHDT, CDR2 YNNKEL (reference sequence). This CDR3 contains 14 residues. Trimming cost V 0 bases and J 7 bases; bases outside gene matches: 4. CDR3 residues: CASSQDAGGSGYTF. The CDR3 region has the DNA TGTGCCAGCAGCCAAGATGCAGGGGGCTCTGGCTACACCTTC. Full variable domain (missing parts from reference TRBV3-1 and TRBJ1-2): DTAVSQTPKYLVTQMGNDKSIKCEQNLGHDTMYWYKQDSKKFLKIMFSYNNKELIINETVPNRFSPKSPDKAHLNLHINSLELGDSAVYFCASSQDAGGSGYTFGSGTRLTVV.

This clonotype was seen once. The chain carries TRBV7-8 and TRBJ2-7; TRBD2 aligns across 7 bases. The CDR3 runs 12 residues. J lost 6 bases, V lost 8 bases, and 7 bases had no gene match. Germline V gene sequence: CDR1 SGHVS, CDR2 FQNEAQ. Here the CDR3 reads CASGRDGGEQYF. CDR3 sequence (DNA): TGTGCCAGCGGGAGGGATGGAGGCGAGCAGTACTTC. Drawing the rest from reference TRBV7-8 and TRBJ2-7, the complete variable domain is GAGVSQSPRYKVAKRGQDVALRCDPISGHVSLFWYQQALGQGPEFLTYFQNEAQLDKSGLPSDRFFAERPEGSVSTLKIQRTQQEDSAVYLCASGRDGGEQYFGPGTRLTVT.

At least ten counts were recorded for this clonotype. CDR3 in DNA: TGTGCCAGCAGCCAAGACCCCCGACTAGCGGGGGGGTACAATGAGCAGTTCTTC. This codes for CASSQDPRLAGGYNEQFF. V gene TRBV4-2 combines with J gene TRBJ2-1; TRBD2 matches at 14 bases. J gave up 4 bases and V 0 bases, and 5 bases lay outside the gene matches. The CDR3 totals 18 residues. Germline lookup yields CDR1 LGHNA and CDR2 YNFKEQ.

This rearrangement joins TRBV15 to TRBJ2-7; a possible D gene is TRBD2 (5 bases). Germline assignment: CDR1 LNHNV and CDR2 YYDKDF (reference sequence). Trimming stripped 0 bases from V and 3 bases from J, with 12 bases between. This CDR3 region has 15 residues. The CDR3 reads CATSRDSDTFYEQYF. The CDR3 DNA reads TGTGCCACCAGCAGAGATAGCGACACCTTCTACGAGCAGTACTTC.

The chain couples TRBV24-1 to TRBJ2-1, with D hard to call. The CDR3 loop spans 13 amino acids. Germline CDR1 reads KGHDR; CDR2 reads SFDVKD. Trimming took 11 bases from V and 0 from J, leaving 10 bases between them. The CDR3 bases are TGTGCCATCCAGAAAAGCTCCTACAATGAGCAGTTCTTC. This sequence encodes CAIQKSSYNEQFF.

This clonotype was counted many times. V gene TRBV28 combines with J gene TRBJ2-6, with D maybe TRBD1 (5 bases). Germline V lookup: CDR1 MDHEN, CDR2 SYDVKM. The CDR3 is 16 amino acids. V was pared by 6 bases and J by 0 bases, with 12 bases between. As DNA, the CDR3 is TGTGCCAGCAGCCAAACGACAGTCTCTGGGGCCAACGTCCTGACTTTC. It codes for CASSQTTVSGANVLTF.

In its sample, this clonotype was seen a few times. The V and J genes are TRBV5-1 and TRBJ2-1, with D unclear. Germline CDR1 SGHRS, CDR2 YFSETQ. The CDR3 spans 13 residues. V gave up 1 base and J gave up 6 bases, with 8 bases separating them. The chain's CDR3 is CASSLSRINEQFF. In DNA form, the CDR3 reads TGCGCCAGCAGCTTGTCGCGGATCAATGAGCAGTTCTTC.

The CDR3 here is CASSLVGKDTEAFF. The CDR3 bases are TGCGCCAGCAGCTTGGTGGGAAAGGACACTGAAGCTTTCTTT. V is TRBV5-1 and J is TRBJ1-1; D is ambiguous. With 0 bases removed from V and 3 bases from J, the gap between germline ends came to 9 bases. This CDR3 has 14 residues. Germline V gene sequence: CDR1 SGHRS, CDR2 YFSETQ.

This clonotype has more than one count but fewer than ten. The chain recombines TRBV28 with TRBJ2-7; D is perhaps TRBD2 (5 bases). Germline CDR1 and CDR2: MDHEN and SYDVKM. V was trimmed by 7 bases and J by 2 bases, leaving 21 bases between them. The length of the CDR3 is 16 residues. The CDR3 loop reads CASTPGAAGGPYEQYF. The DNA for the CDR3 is TGTGCCAGCACCCCTGGAGCGGCGGGCGGTCCCTACGAGCAGTACTTC.

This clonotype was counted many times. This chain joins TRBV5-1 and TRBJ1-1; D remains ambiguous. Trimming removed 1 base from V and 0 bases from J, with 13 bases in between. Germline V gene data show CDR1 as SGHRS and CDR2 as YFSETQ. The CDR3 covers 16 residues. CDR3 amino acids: CASSLSDRAMNTEAFF. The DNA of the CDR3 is TGCGCCAGCAGCTTGTCTGATAGGGCCATGAACACTGAAGCTTTCTTT.

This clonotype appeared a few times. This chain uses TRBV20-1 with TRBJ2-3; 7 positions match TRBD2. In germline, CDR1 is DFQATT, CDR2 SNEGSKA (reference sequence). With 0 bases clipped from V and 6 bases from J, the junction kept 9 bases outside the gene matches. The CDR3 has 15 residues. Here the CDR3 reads CSARDAAGYRDTQYF. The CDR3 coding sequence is TGCAGTGCTAGAGACGCAGCGGGGTACCGTGATACGCAGTATTTT.

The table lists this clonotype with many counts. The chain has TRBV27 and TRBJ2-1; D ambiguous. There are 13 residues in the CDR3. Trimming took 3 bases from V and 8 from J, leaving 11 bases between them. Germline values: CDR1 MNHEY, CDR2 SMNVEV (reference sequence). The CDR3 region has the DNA TGTGCCAGCAGTTTCCTTAGAGCCGATGAGCAGTTCTTC. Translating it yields CASSFLRADEQFF.

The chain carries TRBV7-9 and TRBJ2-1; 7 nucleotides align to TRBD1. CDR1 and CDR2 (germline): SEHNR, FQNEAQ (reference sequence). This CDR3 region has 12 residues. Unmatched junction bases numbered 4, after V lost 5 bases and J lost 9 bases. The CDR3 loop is CASSTQGIEQFF. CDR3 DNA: TGTGCCAGCAGCACACAGGGGATTGAGCAGTTCTTC.

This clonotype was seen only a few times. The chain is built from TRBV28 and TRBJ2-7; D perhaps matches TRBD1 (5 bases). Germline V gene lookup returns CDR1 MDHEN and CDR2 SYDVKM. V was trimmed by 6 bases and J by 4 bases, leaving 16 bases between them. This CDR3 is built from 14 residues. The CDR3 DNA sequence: TGTGCCAGCAGCTACCTGCGGAAGGGGTACGAGCAGTACTTC. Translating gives CASSYLRKGYEQYF. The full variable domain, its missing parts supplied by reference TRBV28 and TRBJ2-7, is DVKVTQSSRYLVKRTGEKVFLECVQDMDHENMFWYRQDPGLGLRLIYFSYDVKMKEKGDIPEGYSVSREKKERFSLILESASTNQTSMYLCASSYLRKGYEQYFGPGTRLTVT.

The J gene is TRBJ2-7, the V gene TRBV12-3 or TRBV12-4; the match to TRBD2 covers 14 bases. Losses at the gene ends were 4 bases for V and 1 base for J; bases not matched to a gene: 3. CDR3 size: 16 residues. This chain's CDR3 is CASSYRLAGGSYEQYF. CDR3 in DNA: TGTGCCAGCAGTTACCGACTAGCGGGGGGGTCCTACGAGCAGTACTTC.

Here the CDR3 reads CASSQDLGAGELFF. The CDR3 nucleotides read TGTGCCAGCAGCCAAGATTTGGGGGCCGGGGAGCTGTTTTTT. V is TRBV3-1 and J is TRBJ2-2; D tentatively reads TRBD1 or TRBD2 (5 bases each). V was trimmed by 0 bases and J by 6 bases, leaving 8 bases between them. Germline V gene lookup returns CDR1 LGHDT and CDR2 YNNKEL (reference sequence). The CDR3 spans 14 residues.